Sequencing of this T cell receptor beta chain was carried out in a study of blood T cell repertoires in COVID-19. Across the whole study: Collection of acute and convalescent COVID-19 samples took place in the United States, Italy and Spain. The analysed material was cDNA or gDNA that came from T cells, B-cell-depleted T cells, or PBMCs.

The CDR3 is 13 residues long. The V and J ends lost 3 bases and 8 bases respectively, with 11 bases between them. Per the original data handling: By means of reference gene primer amplification, nucleated cell counts were estimated. Some clones are missing from TCRdb's copy, which holds only in-frame ones; the method was immunoSEQ multiplex PCR. V and J calls and clone size follow that table, whereas D and trimming were derived from the DNA. The sample has roughly 310,000 clones; 88% are singletons. The V and J genes are TRBV12-3 or TRBV12-4 and TRBJ2-1; D is unresolved. Sequenced sample: peripheral blood. The sequence derives from a woman aged 45 to 65 with active or convalescent COVID-19. This CDR3 reads CASSFGPPHEQFF. CDR3 DNA: TGTGCCAGCAGTTTCGGTCCCCCCCATGAGCAGTTCTTC.